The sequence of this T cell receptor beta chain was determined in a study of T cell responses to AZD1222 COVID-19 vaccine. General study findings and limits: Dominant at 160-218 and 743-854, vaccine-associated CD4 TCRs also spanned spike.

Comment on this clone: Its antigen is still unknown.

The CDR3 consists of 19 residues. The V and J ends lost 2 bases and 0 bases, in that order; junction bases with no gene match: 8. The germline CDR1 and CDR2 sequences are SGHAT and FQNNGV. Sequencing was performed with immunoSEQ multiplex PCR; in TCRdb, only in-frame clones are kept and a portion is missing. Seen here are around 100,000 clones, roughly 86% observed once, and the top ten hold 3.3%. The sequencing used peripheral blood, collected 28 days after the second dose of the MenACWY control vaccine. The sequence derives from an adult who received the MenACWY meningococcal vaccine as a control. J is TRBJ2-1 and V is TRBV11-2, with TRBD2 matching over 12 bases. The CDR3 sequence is CASSLHTSGGPSSYNEQFF. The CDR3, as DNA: TGTGCCAGCAGCTTACATACTAGCGGGGGGCCGAGCTCCTACAATGAGCAGTTCTTC.